A selection of T cell receptor beta chains follows, all from one sample in a study of T cell repertoires in cytomegalovirus infection. From the reads, TCRdb called clonotypes with MiXCR, one entry per CDR3 protein. The sample has hundreds of thousands of distinct CDR3 sequences, 20% to 25% seen once. Sequenced input: CD8+ T cells from PBMCs. The receptors here all came from a human donor in good health (CMV status not recorded). Some clones in this sample may be carry-over from other donors' samples. Both conserved end residues are part of each CDR3. Each record gives: clone size, D gene, V gene, J gene, CDR3 protein, CDR3 DNA. D genes are given only for firm matches. A row's size may be missing; if present it is once, few, many or a size class.

many	-	TRBV7-9	TRBJ1-1	CASSLNVNTEAFF	TGTGCCAGCAGCTTAAACGTGAACACTGAAGCTTTCTTT
-	-	TRBV7-9	TRBJ2-5	CASSPGAAGHQETQYF	TGTGCCAGCAGCCCCGGCGCCGCGGGGCACCAAGAGACCCAGTACTTC
many	TRBD1	TRBV10-3	TRBJ2-1	CAISETDRTSSYNEQFF	TGTGCCATCAGTGAAACGGACAGGACAAGCTCCTACAATGAGCAGTTCTTC
-	TRBD2	TRBV19	TRBJ2-1	CASSIDGSGGTYNEQFF	TGTGCCAGTAGTATAGACGGCAGCGGGGGGACTTACAATGAGCAGTTCTTC
-	TRBD1	TRBV25-1	TRBJ1-5	CASSDGRRGLNQPQHF	TGTGCCAGCAGTGATGGGAGAAGGGGGCTCAATCAGCCCCAGCATTTT
few	-	TRBV15	TRBJ2-1	CATSRPGEEQFF	TGTGCCACCAGCCGGCCGGGAGAGGAGCAGTTCTTC
few	-	TRBV6-5	TRBJ2-1	CASSYSTPGPYNEQFF	TGTGCCAGCAGTTACTCGACGCCAGGACCCTACAATGAGCAGTTCTTC
few	-	TRBV29-1	TRBJ1-1	CSVRSGGGGTEAFF	TGCAGCGTTAGGTCGGGGGGAGGGGGAACTGAAGCTTTCTTT
many	-	TRBV7-8	TRBJ2-3	CASSLVPGAYTDTQYF	TGTGCCAGCAGCTTAGTCCCAGGGGCCTACACAGATACGCAGTATTTT
-	TRBD1	TRBV7-6	TRBJ2-1	CASSDRAQGEQFF	TGTGCCAGCAGCGACAGGGCGCAGGGTGAGCAGTTCTTC
-	-	TRBV29-1	TRBJ1-2	CSSRGGSNYGYTF	TGCAGCTCTAGGGGGGGATCTAACTATGGCTACACCTTC
few	-	TRBV6-2/TRBV6-3	TRBJ1-5	CASSYSNYQPQHF	TGTGCCAGCAGTTACTCGAATTATCAGCCCCAGCATTTT
-	TRBD2	TRBV6-2/TRBV6-3	TRBJ2-1	CASSPLAETHNEQFF	TGTGCCAGCAGTCCTCTAGCGGAGACTCACAATGAGCAGTTCTTC
many	-	TRBV7-8	TRBJ2-2	CASSPRVGELFF	TGTGCCAGCAGCCCCAGGGTCGGGGAGCTGTTTTTT
-	-	TRBV6-2/TRBV6-3	TRBJ2-1	CASSSSGAQGSYNEQFF	TGTGCCAGCAGTTCGTCGGGGGCCCAAGGCTCCTACAATGAGCAGTTCTTC
-	TRBD2	TRBV7-1	TRBJ2-1	CASSATSGGVLNEQFF	TGTGCTAGCAGCGCGACTAGCGGGGGGGTTTTGAATGAGCAGTTCTTC
-	-	TRBV19	TRBJ1-5	CASSIDQGISNQPQHF	TGTGCCAGTAGTATAGACCAGGGGATTAGCAATCAGCCCCAGCATTTT
-	-	TRBV7-4	TRBJ1-1	CASRDDMNTEAFF	TGTGCCAGCAGGGATGACATGAACACTGAAGCTTTCTTT
-	-	TRBV5-1	TRBJ1-1	CASTGTVNTEAFF	TGCGCCAGCACCGGGACGGTGAACACTGAAGCTTTCTTT
-	-	TRBV29-1	TRBJ1-2	CSVEDLLGGAFNYGYTF	TGCAGCGTTGAAGATCTATTGGGGGGCGCTTTTAACTATGGCTACACCTTC
-	-	TRBV2	TRBJ1-2	CASGEGLFYGYTF	TGTGCCAGCGGTGAGGGGCTATTCTATGGCTACACCTTC
few	-	TRBV19	TRBJ1-5	CASSWGGRSNQPQHF	TGTGCCAGTAGCTGGGGGGGCCGGAGCAATCAGCCCCAGCATTTT